Each of the 20 T cell receptor beta chains below was sequenced from the same sample in a study of PD-L1 blockade in urothelial cancer. Noted time point: peripheral blood 6 weeks after treatment start. Produced via immunoSEQ multiplex PCR; TCRdb's table is partial and in-frame only. The sample records about 110,000 clones, about 91% being singletons. The starting material was PBMCs, obtained around atezolizumab (anti-PD-L1) treatment. These receptors all stem from a man in his 60s with urothelial cancer.

The rearrangement uses TRBV5-4 and TRBJ2-2; D possibly corresponds to TRBD2 (5 bases). CDR3 size: 12 residues. Trimming pared 7 bases from V and 7 bases from J, leaving 11 bases between. CDR1 is SGHNT and CDR2 is YYREEE in the germline V gene (reference sequence). The CDR3 spells CASSSRDGELFF. DNA for the CDR3: TGTGCCAGCTCGAGCCGGGACGGGGAGCTGTTTTTT.

Concerning this clone: The DNA is left out, because the CDR3 cannot be placed on it with certainty; the CDR3 is given as TCRdb lists it. The chain is built from TRBV27 and TRBJ2-2; TRBD1 is taken as the D call from the table, unchecked against the DNA. With termini counted, the CDR3 has 17 amino acids. The germline CDR1 and CDR2 sequences are MNHEY and SMNVEV (reference sequence). The CDR3 sequence: CASSFGNGAGDTGELFF.

This clone was seen once. The gene calls are TRBV11-2 and TRBJ2-1; a possible D gene is TRBD2 (5 bases). The CDR3 has 14 amino acids. Germline lookup yields CDR1 SGHAT and CDR2 FQNNGV. Deletions cut 6 bases from V and 12 bases from J, with 21 bases between. Written as DNA, the CDR3 is TGTGCCAGCAGGAAAAACGGGGTGAGGAAGGGGCAGTTCTTC. Amino acids: CASRKNGVRKGQFF.

The rearrangement uses TRBV27 and TRBJ2-5; weak D call: TRBD2 (6 bases). CDR3 size: 15 residues. V dropped 4 bases and J dropped 2 bases, with 14 bases sitting between them. CDR1 MNHEY and CDR2 SMNVEV come from the germline V gene (reference sequence). The CDR3 spells CASSSRGPTQETQYF. The CDR3 nucleotides are TGTGCCAGCAGTTCGCGGGGCCCGACACAAGAGACCCAGTACTTC.

This clone was picked up a small number of times. CDR3 bases: TGTGCCAGCACCGACAGGGGGCGAAATGAGCAGTTCTTC. It encodes CASTDRGRNEQFF. This rearrangement joins TRBV7-2 to TRBJ2-1; 10 bases map to TRBD1. Trimming took 7 bases from V and 7 from J; bases not matched to a gene: 4. The CDR3 is 13 residues long. Looked up from germline, CDR1 is SGHTA and CDR2 is FQGNSA. Full variable domain (missing parts from reference TRBV7-2 and TRBJ2-1): GAGVSQSPSNKVTEKGKDVELRCDPISGHTALYWYRQSLGQGLEFLIYFQGNSAPDKSGLPSDRFSAERTGGSVSTLTIQRTQQEDSAVYLCASTDRGRNEQFFGPGTRLTVL.

In its sample, this clone was seen once. The genes are TRBV5-5 and TRBJ2-3, with 8 bases aligning to TRBD2. This CDR3 comprises 15 residues. Germline V CDR1 and CDR2: SGHKS, YYEKEE (reference sequence). The V segment lost 2 bases and the J segment 5 bases; nucleotides outside the gene matches: 7. The CDR3 spells CASSFVGGAGDTQYF. CDR3 in DNA: TGTGCCAGCAGCTTTGTCGGGGGGGCCGGAGATACGCAGTATTTT.

V gene TRBV5-1 combines with J gene TRBJ2-3, with D possibly TRBD2 on 5 matching bases. The V end lost 3 bases, the J end lost 3 bases, and 8 bases lay between the germline ends. CDR1 and CDR2 (germline): SGHRS, YFSETQ. The CDR3 consists of 13 residues. For the CDR3, the DNA is TGCGCCAGCAGCTCCACGGGAACAGATACGCAGTATTTT. Residues: CASSSTGTDTQYF.

This clone was observed a single time. This chain uses TRBV7-2 with TRBJ1-5; unclear D gene. Trimming removed 5 bases from V and 2 bases from J, with 13 bases in between. The CDR3 runs 15 residues. Germline V gives CDR1 SGHTA, CDR2 FQGNSA. CDR3 in amino acids: CASSPSRMGNQPQHF. The CDR3 region has the DNA TGTGCCAGCAGCCCTTCGAGGATGGGCAATCAGCCCCAGCATTTT.

The chain is built from TRBV27 and TRBJ2-7, with TRBD1 identical over 9 bases. The germline gives CDR1 MNHEY, CDR2 SMNVEV (reference sequence). V lost 6 bases to trimming and J lost 1 base; unmatched junction nucleotides: 16. The CDR3 consists of 18 residues. The chain's CDR3 is CASSLQGAQGSGSYEQYF. The CDR3 DNA sequence: TGTGCCAGCAGCCTACAGGGGGCGCAAGGTAGCGGGTCCTACGAGCAGTACTTC.

The rearrangement uses TRBV6-1 and TRBJ2-2, with 14 bases fitting TRBD2. This CDR3 comprises 14 residues. Looked up from germline, CDR1 is MNHNS and CDR2 is SASEGT. CDR3 protein: CGARLAGGTGELFF. CDR3 DNA sequence: TGTGGTGCTAGACTAGCGGGAGGGACCGGGGAGCTGTTTTTT.

The V call is TRBV5-4, the J call TRBJ2-7, with TRBD2 matching 7 bases. CDR3 length: 15 amino acids. Germline V gene sequence: CDR1 SGHNT, CDR2 YYREEE (reference sequence). The V segment lost 1 base and the J segment 0 bases; nucleotides outside the gene matches: 4. The CDR3 region has the DNA TGTGCCAGCAGCTTGTCCGGGGGGATCTCCTACGAGCAGTACTTC. Residues: CASSLSGGISYEQYF.

The genes are TRBV27 and TRBJ2-1, with D perhaps TRBD1 (6 bases). Germline V CDR1 and CDR2: MNHEY, SMNVEV (reference sequence). This CDR3 region has 15 residues. Trimming took off 3 bases at V and 0 bases at J, with 9 bases between the two ends. CDR3 protein: CASSFTGSSYNEQFF. The CDR3 DNA sequence: TGTGCCAGCAGTTTTACAGGGAGCTCCTACAATGAGCAGTTCTTC.

The chain recombines TRBV28 with TRBJ1-1, with 8 bases matching TRBD1. The germline gives CDR1 MDHEN, CDR2 SYDVKM. With 5 bases clipped from V and 6 bases from J, the junction kept 14 bases outside the gene matches. This CDR3 comprises 16 residues. CDR3 in amino acids: CASSLGQGGSISEAFF. The CDR3 bases are TGTGCCAGCAGTCTCGGACAGGGTGGGTCTATTTCTGAAGCTTTCTTT.

This clone was detected only once. The rearrangement uses TRBV7-3 and TRBJ2-5; D gene unclear. V gave up 4 bases and J gave up 7 bases, with 13 bases separating them. Germline CDR1 reads SGHTA; CDR2 reads FQGTGA. CDR3 length: 13 amino acids. The CDR3 reads CASSSTSPGTQYF. CDR3 bases: TGTGCCAGCAGCTCCACATCCCCAGGGACCCAGTACTTC.

This clone was recorded a few times. One end of the junction fails to match germline, which may point to a read error. The rearrangement links TRBV7-9 to TRBJ2-7; 8 bases match TRBD1. Germline values: CDR1 SEHNR, CDR2 FQNEAQ (reference sequence). This CDR3 is built from 11 residues. The CDR3 region is CASSSQGALNF. DNA of the CDR3: TGTGCCAGCAGCTCCCAGGGGGCTCTGAACTTC.

Regarding this clone: The same CDR3 also results from other DNA sequences found in this sample. The V and J genes are TRBV7-2 and TRBJ2-5; the match to TRBD2 covers 7 bases. The germline CDR1 and CDR2 sequences are SGHTA and FQGNSA. V dropped 3 bases and J dropped 5; count of bases not matched to a gene: 6. This CDR3 comprises 14 residues. The CDR3 reads CASSFQRGGETQYF. The CDR3 DNA reads as TGTGCCAGCAGCTTTCAGCGGGGCGGGGAGACCCAGTACTTC. Complete variable domain (other parts from reference TRBV7-2 and TRBJ2-5): GAGVSQSPSNKVTEKGKDVELRCDPISGHTALYWYRQSLGQGLEFLIYFQGNSAPDKSGLPSDRFSAERTGGSVSTLTIQRTQQEDSAVYLCASSFQRGGETQYFGPGTRLLVL.

V and J are TRBV5-5 and TRBJ2-5; D might be TRBD2 (5 bases). Germline V gene sequence: CDR1 SGHKS, CDR2 YYEKEE (reference sequence). The CDR3 totals 14 residues. The V end was cut by 0 bases, the J end by 5 bases, with 11 bases between. CDR3: CASSLVPGTETQYF. The CDR3 bases are TGTGCCAGCAGCTTGGTCCCGGGAACGGAGACCCAGTACTTC.

The chain recombines TRBV30 with TRBJ2-7, with D maybe TRBD1 (6 bases). The CDR3 runs to 15 residues. The V and J ends lost 3 bases and 3 bases respectively, with 18 bases between them. The germline V gene encodes CDR1 GTSNPN and CDR2 SVGIG (reference sequence). CDR3 protein: CAWRPADRSYYEQYF. Here the CDR3 DNA reads TGTGCCTGGAGACCCGCCGACAGGAGTTACTACGAGCAGTACTTC.

The gene calls are TRBV7-2 and TRBJ1-2; 11 positions match TRBD1. The trim removed 5 bases at V and 7 bases at J, leaving 15 bases unmatched. This CDR3 spans 17 amino acids. CDR1 and CDR2 from the germline V gene are SGHTA and FQGNSA. CDR3 coding DNA: TGTGCCAGCAGCCCCCAAGGGACAGGGGGTTTTTTTGGTGGCTACACCTTC. As protein: CASSPQGTGGFFGGYTF.

The chain employs TRBV4-3 and TRBJ2-7, with 8 positions matching TRBD1. The CDR3 runs 15 residues. The V segment lost 1 base and the J segment 3 bases; nucleotides outside the gene matches: 5. The germline gives CDR1 LGHNA, CDR2 YSLEER. The CDR3 protein is CASSQVGTGNYEQYF. The CDR3 DNA reads as TGCGCCAGCAGCCAAGTAGGGACAGGTAACTACGAGCAGTACTTC.